This entry is about one T cell receptor (beta chain). Its target is not known. Other DNA sequences in this specimen translate into the identical CDR3. Naive CD8 populations comprised CD45RO-negative cells positively selected for CCR7, excluding terminally differentiated effector memory CD45RA+ cells. Donors included only healthy HIV-negative adults lacking recent acute infections or vaccinations. These data are taken from a study of shared clonotypes between healthy human individuals. Study summary: CD4 naive and CD4 memory each took three plates per donor, while CD8 naive took two and CD8 memory one. Whole-study findings and limits: Rarefaction revealed incomplete sorted-subset sequencing despite large depth. Naive subsets generally had larger estimated richness than memory subsets.

Per germline, CDR1 SGHRS and CDR2 YFSETQ. Deletions cut 0 bases from V and 0 bases from J, with 10 bases between. This CDR3 region has 15 residues. The protocol was immunoSEQ multiplex PCR, while the TCRdb copy is restricted to in-frame clones and leaves out a portion. The table includes about 2 million clones, about 95% detected once. This chain uses TRBV5-1 with TRBJ2-7, with TRBD2 as a possible D gene (6 bases). Sequenced input: naive CD8+ T cells sorted from blood. The receptor was derived from a man younger than 30 in good health. The CDR3 region is CASSLERGSSYEQYF. DNA of the CDR3: TGCGCCAGCAGCTTGGAACGGGGGTCCTCCTACGAGCAGTACTTC.